Listed below are T cell receptor beta chains from one sample, sequenced in a study of blood T cell repertoires in COVID-19. TCRdb keeps only in-frame clones here, not all; method: immunoSEQ multiplex PCR. The sample holds under 400,000 clones, just over 85% seen once. Material: PBMCs or T cells enriched from blood (not recorded which). All receptors come from a woman in her thirties or forties with acute COVID-19. Each CDR3 is given with its conserved first and last residue. D genes are given only for firm matches. Expanded clones are given a class, and other clones once, few, many or no size at all.

CDR3aa | CDR3nt | v_gene | d_gene | j_gene | abundance
CASSLAWSSGSYEQYF | TGTGCCAGCAGCTTGGCGTGGTCTAGCGGGAGTTACGAGCAGTACTTC | TRBV5-5 | TRBD2 | TRBJ2-7 | -
CASSSAHEQYF | TGTGCCAGCTCTAGTGCCCACGAGCAGTACTTC | TRBV18 | - | TRBJ2-7 | -
CASKQGDSGYTF | TGTGCCAGCAAACAGGGGGATAGCGGCTACACCTTC | TRBV12-3/TRBV12-4 | TRBD1 | TRBJ1-2 | -
CASSLRQGMNTEAFF | TGTGCCAGCAGCTTAAGACAGGGGATGAACACTGAAGCTTTCTTT | TRBV7-9 | TRBD1 | TRBJ1-1 | once
CASRAPSRDSFTF | TGTGCCAGCAGGGCCCCATCACGGGACAGCTTTACTTTC | TRBV27 | TRBD1 | TRBJ1-2 | -
CASGRQGENTEAFF | TGTGCCAGCGGGAGACAGGGGGAAAACACTGAAGCTTTCTTT | TRBV21-1 | - | TRBJ1-1 | -
CASSLPDRGGSPLHF | TGTGCCAGTAGTCTACCGGACAGGGGAGGCTCACCCCTCCACTTT | TRBV19 | TRBD1 | TRBJ1-6 | -
CASSPDRAYNSPLHF | TGTGCCAGCAGCCCTGACAGGGCGTATAATTCACCCCTCCACTTT | TRBV7-2 | TRBD1 | TRBJ1-6 | -
CASKLGASNQPQHF | TGTGCCAGCAAATTGGGGGCGAGCAATCAGCCCCAGCATTTT | TRBV7-8 | - | TRBJ1-5 | few
CASTEGTANYGYTF | TGTGCCAGCACCGAGGGGACAGCTAACTATGGCTACACCTTC | TRBV9 | TRBD1 | TRBJ1-2 | -
CASSGTVLNTEAFF | TGTGCCAGCAGTGGGACAGTCCTGAACACTGAAGCTTTCTTT | TRBV6-2/TRBV6-3 | TRBD1 | TRBJ1-1 | -
CASSGSWLNTEAFF | TGTGCCAGTAGTGGTTCCTGGCTGAACACTGAAGCTTTCTTT | TRBV19 | - | TRBJ1-1 | -
CASSLGDRAHNQPQHF | TGTGCCAGCAGCCTTGGGGACAGAGCTCACAATCAGCCCCAGCATTTT | TRBV3-1/TRBV3-2 | TRBD1 | TRBJ1-5 | -
CASSLRGQISYNEQFF | TGTGCCAGCAGCTTAAGGGGACAGATTTCCTACAATGAGCAGTTCTTC | TRBV7-2 | TRBD1 | TRBJ2-1 | -